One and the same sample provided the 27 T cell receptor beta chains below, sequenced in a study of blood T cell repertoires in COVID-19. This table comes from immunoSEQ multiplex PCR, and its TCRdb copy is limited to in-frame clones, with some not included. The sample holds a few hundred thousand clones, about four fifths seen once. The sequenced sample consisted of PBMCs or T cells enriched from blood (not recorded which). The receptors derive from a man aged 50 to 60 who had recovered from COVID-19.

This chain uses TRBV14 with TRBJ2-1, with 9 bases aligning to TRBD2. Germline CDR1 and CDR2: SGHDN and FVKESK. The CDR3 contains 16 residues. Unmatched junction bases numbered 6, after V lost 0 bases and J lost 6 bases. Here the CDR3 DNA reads TGTGCCAGCAGCCAAGAATGGCTAGCGGGGTTCAATGAGCAGTTCTTC. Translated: CASSQEWLAGFNEQFF.

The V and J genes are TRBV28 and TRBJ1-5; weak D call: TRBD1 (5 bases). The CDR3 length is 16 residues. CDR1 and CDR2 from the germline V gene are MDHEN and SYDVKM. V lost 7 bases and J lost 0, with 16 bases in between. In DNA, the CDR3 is TGTGCCAGCATGCGGGGACTGATGACTAGCAATCAGCCCCAGCATTTT. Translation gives CASMRGLMTSNQPQHF.

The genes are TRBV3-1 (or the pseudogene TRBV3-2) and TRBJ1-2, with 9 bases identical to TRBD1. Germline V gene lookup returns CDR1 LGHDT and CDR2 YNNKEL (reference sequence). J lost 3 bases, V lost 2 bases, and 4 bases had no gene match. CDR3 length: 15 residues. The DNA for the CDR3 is TGTGCCAGCAGCCAACCCGGGACAGGGCACTATGGCTACACCTTC. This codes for CASSQPGTGHYGYTF.

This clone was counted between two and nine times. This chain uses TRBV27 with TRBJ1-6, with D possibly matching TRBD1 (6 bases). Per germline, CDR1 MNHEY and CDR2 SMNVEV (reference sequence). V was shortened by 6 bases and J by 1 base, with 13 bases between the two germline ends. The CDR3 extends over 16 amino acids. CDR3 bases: TGTGCCAGCAGACTAAAGGGGGAATCCTATAATTCACCCCTCCACTTT. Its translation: CASRLKGESYNSPLHF.

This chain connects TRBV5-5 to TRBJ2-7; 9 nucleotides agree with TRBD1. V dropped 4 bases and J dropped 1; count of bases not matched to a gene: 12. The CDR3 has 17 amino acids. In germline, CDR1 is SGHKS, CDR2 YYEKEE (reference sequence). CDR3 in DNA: TGTGCCAGCAGCCTAGCCTCCGGGACAGGGATTTCCTACGAGCAGTACTTC. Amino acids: CASSLASGTGISYEQYF.

The CDR3 is CASSLQGANTEAFF. CDR3 sequence (DNA): TGTGCCAGCAGCCTGCAGGGGGCTAACACTGAAGCTTTCTTT. V gene TRBV5-5 combines with J gene TRBJ1-1, with 8 bases lining up with TRBD1. The CDR3 totals 14 residues. In germline, CDR1 is SGHKS, CDR2 YYEKEE (reference sequence). V lost 4 bases to trimming and J lost 2 bases; unmatched junction nucleotides: 4.

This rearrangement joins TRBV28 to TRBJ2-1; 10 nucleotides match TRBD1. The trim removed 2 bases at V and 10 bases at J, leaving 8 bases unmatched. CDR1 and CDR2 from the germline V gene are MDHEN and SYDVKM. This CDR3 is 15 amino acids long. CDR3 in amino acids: CASSLGRQGAREQFF. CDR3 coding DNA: TGTGCCAGCAGTTTAGGTCGACAGGGGGCAAGGGAGCAGTTCTTC.

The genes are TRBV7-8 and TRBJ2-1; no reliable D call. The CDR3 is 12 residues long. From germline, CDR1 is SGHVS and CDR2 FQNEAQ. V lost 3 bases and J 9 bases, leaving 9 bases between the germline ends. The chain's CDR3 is CASSFKAGEQFF. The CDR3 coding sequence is TGTGCCAGCAGCTTCAAAGCAGGTGAGCAGTTCTTC.

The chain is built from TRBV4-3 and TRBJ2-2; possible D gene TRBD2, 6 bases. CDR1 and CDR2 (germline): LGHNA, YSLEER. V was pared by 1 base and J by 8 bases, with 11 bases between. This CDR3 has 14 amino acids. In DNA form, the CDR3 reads TGCGCCAGCAGCCAAGTGGCAGGGACTGGGGAGCTGTTTTTT. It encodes CASSQVAGTGELFF.

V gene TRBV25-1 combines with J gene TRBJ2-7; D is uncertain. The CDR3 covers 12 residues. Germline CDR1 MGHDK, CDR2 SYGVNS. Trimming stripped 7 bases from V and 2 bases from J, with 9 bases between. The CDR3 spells CASNILPYEQYF. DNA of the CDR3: TGTGCCAGCAATATACTCCCCTACGAGCAGTACTTC.

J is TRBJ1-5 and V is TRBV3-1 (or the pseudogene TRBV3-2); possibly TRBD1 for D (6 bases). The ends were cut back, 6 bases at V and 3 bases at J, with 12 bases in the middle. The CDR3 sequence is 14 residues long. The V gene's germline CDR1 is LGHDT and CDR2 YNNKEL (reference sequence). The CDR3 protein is CASSFGQSNQPQHF. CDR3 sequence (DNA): TGTGCCAGCAGTTTTGGACAGTCCAATCAGCCCCAGCATTTT.

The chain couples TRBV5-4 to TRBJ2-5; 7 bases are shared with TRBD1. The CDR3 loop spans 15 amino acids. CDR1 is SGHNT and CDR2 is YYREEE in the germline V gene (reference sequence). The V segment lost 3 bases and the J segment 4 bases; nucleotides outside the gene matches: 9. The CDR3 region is CASSSFRDSGETQYF. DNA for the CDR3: TGTGCCAGCAGCTCTTTCCGGGACAGCGGAGAGACCCAGTACTTC. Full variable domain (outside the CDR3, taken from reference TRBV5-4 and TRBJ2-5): ETGVTQSPTHLIKTRGQQVTLRCSSQSGHNTVSWYQQALGQGPQFIFQYYREEENGRGNFPPRFSGLQFPNYSSELNVNALELDDSALYLCASSSFRDSGETQYFGPGTRLLVL.

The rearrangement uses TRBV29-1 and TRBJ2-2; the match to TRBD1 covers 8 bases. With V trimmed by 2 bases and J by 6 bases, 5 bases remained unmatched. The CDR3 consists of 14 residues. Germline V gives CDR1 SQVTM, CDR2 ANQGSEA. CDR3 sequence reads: CSVEQDRVAGELFF. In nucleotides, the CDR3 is TGCAGCGTTGAACAGGACAGGGTAGCCGGGGAGCTGTTTTTT.

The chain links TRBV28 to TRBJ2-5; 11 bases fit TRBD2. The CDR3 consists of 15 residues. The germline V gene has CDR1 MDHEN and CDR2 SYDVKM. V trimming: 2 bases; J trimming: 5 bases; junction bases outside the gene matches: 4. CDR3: CASSLGGLAVETQYF. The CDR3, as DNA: TGTGCCAGCAGTTTAGGGGGACTAGCGGTTGAGACCCAGTACTTC.

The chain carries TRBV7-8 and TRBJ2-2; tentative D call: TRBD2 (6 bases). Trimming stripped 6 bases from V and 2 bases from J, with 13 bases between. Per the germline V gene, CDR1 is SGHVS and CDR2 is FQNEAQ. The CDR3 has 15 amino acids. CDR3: CASSRRDSNTGELFF. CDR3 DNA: TGTGCCAGCAGTCGACGGGACTCCAACACCGGGGAGCTGTTTTTT.

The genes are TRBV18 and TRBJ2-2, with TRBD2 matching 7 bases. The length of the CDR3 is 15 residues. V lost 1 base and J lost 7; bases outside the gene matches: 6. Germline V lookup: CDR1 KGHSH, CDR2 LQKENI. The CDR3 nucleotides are TGTGCCAGCTCACCACGAGCTAGCGGTATCGGGGAGCTGTTTTTT. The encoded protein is CASSPRASGIGELFF. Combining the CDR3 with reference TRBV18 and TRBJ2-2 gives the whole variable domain NAGVMQNPRHLVRRRGQEARLRCSPMKGHSHVYWYRQLPEEGLKFMVYLQKENIIDESGMPKERFSAEFPKEGPSILRIQQVVRGDSAAYFCASSPRASGIGELFFGEGSRLTVL.

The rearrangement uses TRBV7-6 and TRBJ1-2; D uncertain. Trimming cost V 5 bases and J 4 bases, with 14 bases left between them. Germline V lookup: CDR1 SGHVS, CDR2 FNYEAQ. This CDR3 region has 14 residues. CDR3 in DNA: TGTGCCAGCAGCCCACGGGCGGGTAGCTATGGCTACACCTTC. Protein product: CASSPRAGSYGYTF.

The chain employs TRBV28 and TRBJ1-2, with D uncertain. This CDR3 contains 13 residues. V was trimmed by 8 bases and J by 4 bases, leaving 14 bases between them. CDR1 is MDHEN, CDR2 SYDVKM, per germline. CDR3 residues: CASLNPAGYGYTF. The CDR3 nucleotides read TGTGCCAGCCTAAACCCCGCCGGCTATGGCTACACCTTC.

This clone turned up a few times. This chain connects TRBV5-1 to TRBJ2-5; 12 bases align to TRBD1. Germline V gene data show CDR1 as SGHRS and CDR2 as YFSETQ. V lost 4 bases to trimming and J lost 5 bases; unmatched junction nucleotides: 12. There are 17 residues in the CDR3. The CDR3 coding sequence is TGCGCCAGCAGCCGTGAGGTGGGACAGGGGGCAATGGAGACCCAGTACTTC. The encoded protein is CASSREVGQGAMETQYF. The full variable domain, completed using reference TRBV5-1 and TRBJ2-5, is KAGVTQTPRYLIKTRGQQVTLSCSPISGHRSVSWYQQTPGQGLQFLFEYFSETQRNKGNFPGRFSGRQFSNSRSEMNVSTLELGDSALYLCASSREVGQGAMETQYFGPGTRLLVL.

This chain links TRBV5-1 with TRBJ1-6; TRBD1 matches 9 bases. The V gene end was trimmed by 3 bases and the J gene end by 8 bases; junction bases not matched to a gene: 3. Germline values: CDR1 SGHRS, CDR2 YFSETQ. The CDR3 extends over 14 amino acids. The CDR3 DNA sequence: TGCGCCAGCAGCTGGGGACAGGGCTATTCACCCCTCCACTTT. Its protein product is CASSWGQGYSPLHF.

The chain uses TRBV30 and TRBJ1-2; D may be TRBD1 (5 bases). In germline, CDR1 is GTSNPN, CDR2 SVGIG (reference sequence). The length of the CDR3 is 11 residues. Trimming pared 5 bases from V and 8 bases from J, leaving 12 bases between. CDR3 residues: CAWAQVYGYTF. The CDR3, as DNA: TGTGCCTGGGCACAGGTGTACGGCTACACCTTC.

The CDR3 DNA is TGTGCCAGCACTCCGGGACTGTCCAATCAGCCCCAGCATTTT. This sequence encodes CASTPGLSNQPQHF. The V call is TRBV2, the J call TRBJ1-5; D is possibly TRBD1 (5 bases). CDR1 is SNHLY and CDR2 is FYNNEI in the germline V gene. Trimming left V 7 bases short and J 3 bases short, with 13 bases between. The CDR3 has 14 residues.

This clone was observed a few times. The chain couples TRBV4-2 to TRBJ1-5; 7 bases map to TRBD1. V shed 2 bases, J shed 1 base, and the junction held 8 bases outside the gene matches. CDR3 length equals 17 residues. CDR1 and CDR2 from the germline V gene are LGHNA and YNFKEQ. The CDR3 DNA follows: TGTGCCAGCAGCCAACCCCGGGACAGTCCGAGCAATCAGCCCCAGCATTTT. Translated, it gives CASSQPRDSPSNQPQHF.

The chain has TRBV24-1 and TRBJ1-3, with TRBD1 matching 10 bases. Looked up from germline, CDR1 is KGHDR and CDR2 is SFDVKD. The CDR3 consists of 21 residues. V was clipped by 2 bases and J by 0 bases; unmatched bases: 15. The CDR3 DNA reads TGTGCCACCAGTGATTCGAGACCGGGACAGGGGTCACCACCCTCTGGAAACACCATATATTTT. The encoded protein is CATSDSRPGQGSPPSGNTIYF.

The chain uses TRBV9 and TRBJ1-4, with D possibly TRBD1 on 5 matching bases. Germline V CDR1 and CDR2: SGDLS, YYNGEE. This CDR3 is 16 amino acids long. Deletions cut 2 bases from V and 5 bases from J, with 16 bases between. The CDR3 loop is CASSVDPGGGNEKLFF. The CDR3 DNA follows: TGTGCCAGCAGCGTGGACCCGGGGGGAGGCAATGAAAAACTGTTTTTT.

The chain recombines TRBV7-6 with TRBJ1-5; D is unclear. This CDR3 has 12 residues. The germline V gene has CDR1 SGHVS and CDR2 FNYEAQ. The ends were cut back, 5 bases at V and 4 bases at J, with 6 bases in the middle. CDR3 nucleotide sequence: TGTGCCAGCAGCGAACTAAATCAGCCCCAGCATTTT. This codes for CASSELNQPQHF.

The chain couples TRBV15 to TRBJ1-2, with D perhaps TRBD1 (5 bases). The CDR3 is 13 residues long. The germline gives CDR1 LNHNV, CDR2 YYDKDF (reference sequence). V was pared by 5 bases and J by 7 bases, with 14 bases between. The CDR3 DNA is TGTGCCACCAGCCTTGGAGGGGTTGGTGGCTACACCTTC. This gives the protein CATSLGGVGGYTF.